This T cell receptor (beta chain) was captured by sequencing in a study of T cell changes during pregnancy in multiple sclerosis. V was shortened by 6 bases and J by 5 bases, with 13 bases between the two germline ends. The CDR3 runs 13 residues. CDR1 is MNHEY and CDR2 is SVGAGI in the germline V gene. The assay was immunoSEQ multiplex PCR, and TCRdb's table has in-frame clones only and misses some. This sample has around 96,000 clones, with 85% to 95% found just once. This rearrangement joins TRBV6-5 to TRBJ1-2; D may be TRBD1 (5 bases). The source of this sequence is a female donor with multiple sclerosis, enrolled in a pregnancy study. The sample consisted of peripheral blood, taken in the first trimester of pregnancy. The DNA of the CDR3 is TGTGCCAGCAGGGCTTTCGGGGGATATGGCTACACCTTC. It yields the protein CASRAFGGYGYTF.